The 28 T cell receptor beta chains in this list originate from one sample, sequenced in a study of T cells in Graves' hyperthyroidism and ophthalmopathy. Amplified TCR beta CDR3 regions came from RNA transcripts. Using the HTBI primer set, a first-round RT-PCR was run on the TCR CDR3. TCRdb re-called the multiplex PCR reads with MiXCR, one entry per CDR3 protein. The profile shows 500,000 to 600,000 distinct CDR3 sequences, approximately 44% of them singletons. Input material: peripheral blood or thyroid tissue (not recorded which). These TCRs come from an adult woman with Graves' disease, either hyperthyroidism or ophthalmopathy (not recorded which).

This clonotype was recorded many times. The chain links TRBV20-1 to TRBJ2-5; D gene unclear. CDR1 DFQATT and CDR2 SNEGSKA come from the germline V gene (reference sequence). The CDR3 runs 19 residues. Trimming removed 3 bases at V and 4 bases at J, with 30 bases between. The DNA of the CDR3 is TGCAGTGCTAGGGGGTACACCCCTAGTCGGGTCAGCAAGAGAGAGACCCAGTACTTC. This encodes CSARGYTPSRVSKRETQYF.

This clonotype was seen a few times. The chain's CDR3 is CASSQEGRQSEAFF. The CDR3 region has the DNA TGTGCCAGCAGCCAGGAGGGGAGACAGTCTGAAGCTTTCTTT. This chain uses TRBV3-1 with TRBJ1-1, with a weak D call TRBD1 (5 bases). Per germline, CDR1 LGHDT and CDR2 YNNKEL (reference sequence). The germline V and J ends were trimmed by 3 bases and 6 bases, with 14 bases remaining between them. The CDR3 totals 14 residues.

This chain links TRBV10-2 with TRBJ1-1, with a weak D call TRBD1 (6 bases). The germline V gene has CDR1 WSHSY and CDR2 SAAADI. Trimming took off 7 bases at V and 3 bases at J, with 9 bases between the two ends. The CDR3 runs to 12 residues. The CDR3 DNA reads as TGCGCCAGCAAAGAGGGGGACACTGAAGCTTTCTTT. Protein product: CASKEGDTEAFF.

Of note for this clonotype: At one boundary the junction diverges from the germline segment, which might be a read error. The V gene is TRBV10-3, the J gene TRBJ1-2; 7 bases agree with TRBD1. Germline V gene data show CDR1 as ENHRY and CDR2 as SYGVKD. The CDR3 has 15 amino acids. The CDR3 nucleotides read TGTGCCATCAGTGAGGACACGGGACAGAACTATAGCTACACCTTC. Its protein is CAISEDTGQNYSYTF.

The chain has TRBV15 and TRBJ1-6; 7 bases are shared with TRBD1. Germline CDR1 is LNHNV and CDR2 is YYDKDF (reference sequence). This CDR3 is built from 16 residues. The V gene end was trimmed by 0 bases and the J gene end by 9 bases; junction bases not matched to a gene: 8. The CDR3 region has the DNA TGTGCCACCAGCAGAGATCGGGCAGGGGGGAGTTCACCCCTCCACTTT. This encodes CATSRDRAGGSSPLHF.

The chain combines TRBV6-5 with TRBJ2-7; the D gene is possibly TRBD2 (5 bases). V shed 6 bases and J shed 2 bases, with 14 bases lying between them. The CDR3 totals 14 residues. From germline, CDR1 is MNHEY and CDR2 SVGAGI. The CDR3 loop reads CASSGMYHTYEQYF. The CDR3 DNA sequence: TGTGCCAGCAGCGGGATGTACCACACCTACGAGCAGTACTTC.

The V and J genes are TRBV7-4 and TRBJ1-2; no clear D gene. CDR1 and CDR2 (germline): SGHVT, SQSDAQ. This CDR3 has 14 amino acids. The V gene lost 4 bases and the J gene lost 2 bases, with 11 bases spanning the gap. CDR3 in DNA: TGTGCCAGCAGCTCCCTAGTGGGAAACTATGGCTACACCTTC. Translation: CASSSLVGNYGYTF.

The table lists this clonotype with many counts. The chain combines TRBV20-1 with TRBJ2-2, with unresolved D. Germline V gene lookup returns CDR1 DFQATT and CDR2 SNEGSKA (reference sequence). The CDR3 has 11 amino acids. Between the trimmed V and J ends, which lost 3 bases and 4 bases, there was a span of 3 bases. DNA for the CDR3: TGCAGTGCTAGGAGCACCGGGGAGCTGTTTTTT. It translates to CSARSTGELFF.

This chain joins TRBV20-1 and TRBJ2-5, with D perhaps TRBD2 (8 bases). V lost 3 bases and J 5 bases, leaving 16 bases between the germline ends. CDR3 length: 14 residues. Germline CDR1 is DFQATT and CDR2 is SNEGSKA (reference sequence). The CDR3 region has the DNA TGCAGTGCTAGTCGGCGGGAGGACAGGGAGACCCAGTACTTC. Translation: CSASRREDRETQYF.

This clonotype was counted at least ten times. The rearrangement uses TRBV7-9 and TRBJ1-4; 9 bases match TRBD1. The V gene's germline CDR1 is SEHNR and CDR2 FQNEAQ (reference sequence). V was pared by 4 bases and J by 3 bases, with 6 bases of the junction left unmatched. This CDR3 region has 16 residues. CDR3 loop: CASSSVRTGANEKLFF. CDR3 nucleotides: TGTGCCAGCAGCTCGGTCCGGACAGGGGCTAATGAAAAACTGTTTTTT.

This chain joins TRBV27 and TRBJ1-1; the match to TRBD1 covers 9 bases. Germline V gene sequence: CDR1 MNHEY, CDR2 SMNVEV (reference sequence). The ends lost 3 bases at V and 1 base at J; junction bases unmatched: 12. This CDR3 has 18 residues. The CDR3 protein is CASSFRGQGFYRNTEAFF. The CDR3 DNA reads TGTGCCAGCAGTTTTCGGGGACAGGGATTTTATCGGAACACTGAAGCTTTCTTT.

The chain has TRBV20-1 and TRBJ1-3; the D is unclear. Germline CDR1 reads DFQATT; CDR2 reads SNEGSKA (reference sequence). The CDR3 sequence is 14 residues long. Trimming cost V 0 bases and J 1 base, with 7 bases left between them. The CDR3 coding sequence is TGCAGTGCTAGAGATTACGTATCTGGAAACACCATATATTTT. Protein product: CSARDYVSGNTIYF.

DNA for the CDR3: TGCGCCAGCATGGGGATCGGGGATGGCTACACCTTC. As protein: CASMGIGDGYTF. The chain uses TRBV5-1 and TRBJ1-2, with D hard to call. Trimming stripped 6 bases from V and 6 bases from J, with 12 bases between. From germline, CDR1 is SGHRS and CDR2 YFSETQ. CDR3 length: 12 amino acids. The variable domain in full, completed from reference TRBV5-1 and TRBJ1-2, reads KAGVTQTPRYLIKTRGQQVTLSCSPISGHRSVSWYQQTPGQGLQFLFEYFSETQRNKGNFPGRFSGRQFSNSRSEMNVSTLELGDSALYLCASMGIGDGYTFGSGTRLTVV.

This clonotype occurred a few times. The J gene is TRBJ2-6, the V gene TRBV20-1; TRBD1 might be the D (6 bases). Deletions cut 6 bases from V and 16 bases from J, with 13 bases between. The CDR3 totals 10 residues. From germline, CDR1 is DFQATT and CDR2 SNEGSKA (reference sequence). DNA of the CDR3: TGCAGTGCACGCCCACAGGGTCTGACTTTC. Its translation: CSARPQGLTF.

The chain combines TRBV2 with TRBJ2-2; 12 bases are a match to TRBD2. CDR3 length equals 15 residues. The germline gives CDR1 SNHLY, CDR2 FYNNEI. V trimming: 6 bases; J trimming: 5 bases; junction bases outside the gene matches: 4. The CDR3, as DNA: TGTGCCAGCAGAGGTGGACTAGCGGGGACCGGGGAGCTGTTTTTT. Its translation: CASRGGLAGTGELFF.

The sample holds many counts of this clonotype. CDR3 loop: CASRLGLSPLHF. The CDR3 nucleotides are TGTGCCAGCAGACTGGGTTTGTCACCCCTCCACTTT. The chain combines TRBV11-2 with TRBJ1-6; D not certain. The CDR3 runs to 12 residues. Germline V gene sequence: CDR1 SGHAT, CDR2 FQNNGV. V gave up 6 bases and J gave up 10 bases, with 10 bases separating them.

This clonotype has just a few counts. The J gene is TRBJ2-5, the V gene TRBV29-1; 8 bases agree with TRBD2. Per germline, CDR1 SQVTM and CDR2 ANQGSEA. The V segment lost 5 bases and the J segment 4 bases; nucleotides outside the gene matches: 9. CDR3 length: 14 amino acids. The chain's CDR3 is CSVPPSLAGETQYF. CDR3 DNA sequence: TGCAGCGTTCCCCCCTCGCTAGCGGGAGAGACCCAGTACTTC.

Concerning this clonotype itself: One junction end disagrees with the germline gene, perhaps due to a read error. The V call is TRBV5-1, the J call TRBJ2-5, with D perhaps matching TRBD1 (6 bases). The CDR3 has 13 residues. Germline CDR1 is SGHRS and CDR2 is YFSETQ. For the CDR3, the DNA is TGTGCCAGCAGCGACAGGATGGAGGAGACCCAGTACTTC. This encodes CASSDRMEETQYF. The complete variable domain, with remaining parts taken from reference TRBV5-1 and TRBJ2-5, reads KAGVTQTPRYLIKTRGQQVTLSCSPISGHRSVSWYQQTPGQGLQFLFEYFSETQRNKGNFPGRFSGRQFSNSRSEMNVSTLELGDSALYLCASSDRMEETQYFGPGTRLLVL.

The V call is TRBV7-9, the J call TRBJ2-7; a possible D gene is TRBD2 (5 bases). CDR3 size: 14 residues. Germline V gene data show CDR1 as SEHNR and CDR2 as FQNEAQ (reference sequence). Trimming removed 7 bases at V and 3 bases at J, with 16 bases between. The CDR3 nucleotides read TGTGCCAGCAACCCCTACAGCGACTACTACGAGCAGTACTTC. It specifies CASNPYSDYYEQYF.

The genes are TRBV2 and TRBJ1-5; D not resolved. Germline V lookup: CDR1 SNHLY, CDR2 FYNNEI. With 7 bases removed from V and 13 bases from J, the gap between germline ends came to 5 bases. The CDR3 consists of 8 residues. CDR3 sequence reads: CASNRQHF. The CDR3 bases are TGTGCCAGCAATCGACAGCATTTT.

This clonotype appeared a few times. V and J are TRBV7-9 and TRBJ1-3; TRBD1 is a possible D gene (5 bases). The CDR3 length is 15 residues. The germline gives CDR1 SEHNR, CDR2 FQNEAQ (reference sequence). Trimming cost V 5 bases and J 5 bases, with 16 bases left between them. The CDR3 DNA reads as TGTGCCAGCAGCGCTCAGGGAGGCGGGCGAAACACCATATATTTT. It translates to CASSAQGGGRNTIYF.

This clonotype has a count of ten or more. The chain combines TRBV5-5 with TRBJ1-1; 7 nucleotides match TRBD1. V gave up 4 bases and J gave up 5 bases; unmatched junction bases: 17. This CDR3 has 17 residues. Germline V CDR1 and CDR2: SGHKS, YYEKEE (reference sequence). In DNA, the CDR3 is TGTGCCAGCAGCCTTGACGTACAGGGGCGGATTGGGACTGAAGCTTTCTTT. Translating gives CASSLDVQGRIGTEAFF.

The chain employs TRBV10-3 and TRBJ1-2, with TRBD1 identical over 7 bases. The CDR3 sequence is 15 residues long. CDR1 is ENHRY, CDR2 SYGVKD, per germline. V lost 0 bases, J lost 3 bases, and 4 bases stayed unmatched. The CDR3 sequence: CAISESTGRDYGYTF. The CDR3 region has the DNA TGTGCCATCAGTGAGTCGACAGGGAGAGACTATGGCTACACCTTC.

This clonotype has ten or more counts. This chain connects TRBV3-1 to TRBJ2-7; D is ambiguous. V was trimmed by 4 bases and J by 2 bases, leaving 12 bases between them. The CDR3 is 14 residues long. The germline V gene encodes CDR1 LGHDT and CDR2 YNNKEL (reference sequence). The DNA for the CDR3 is TGTGCCAGCAGCCTGTCTAGAGGTACCTACGAGCAGTACTTC. Translated: CASSLSRGTYEQYF.

J is TRBJ1-5 and V is TRBV6-1; weak D call: TRBD1 (6 bases). The CDR3 runs 16 residues. CDR1 is MNHNS and CDR2 is SASEGT in the germline V gene. The V and J ends lost 1 base and 4 bases respectively, with 14 bases between them. CDR3 sequence reads: CASSEVRGGRNQPQHF. The CDR3 nucleotides are TGTGCCAGCAGTGAAGTCAGGGGCGGTAGGAATCAGCCCCAGCATTTT.

The V and J genes are TRBV2 and TRBJ1-1, with no clear D. V lost 7 bases to trimming and J lost 2 bases, with 8 bases between them. The CDR3 is 12 amino acids. CDR1 is SNHLY and CDR2 is FYNNEI in the germline V gene. CDR3 in amino acids: CASTTPNTEAFF. The DNA of the CDR3 is TGTGCCAGCACCACCCCAAACACTGAAGCTTTCTTT.

Remarks on this clonotype: The germline gene is not matched at one end of the junction; a read error may be the cause. V is TRBV10-3 and J is TRBJ1-4, with 7 bases fitting TRBD1. In germline, CDR1 is ENHRY, CDR2 SYGVKD. CDR3 size: 12 residues. This CDR3 reads CAISASRGGQVF. The DNA for the CDR3 is TGTGCCATCAGTGCGAGCAGGGGGGGCCAGGTTTTT.

The rearrangement links TRBV7-9 to TRBJ2-7, with a possible D match to TRBD1 (6 bases). The CDR3 extends over 14 amino acids. Germline V gene sequence: CDR1 SEHNR, CDR2 FQNEAQ (reference sequence). The germline V and J ends were trimmed by 4 bases and 5 bases, with 15 bases remaining between them. CDR3 sequence reads: CASSSDRLWNEQYF. In nucleotides, the CDR3 is TGTGCCAGCAGCTCTGACAGGCTGTGGAACGAGCAGTACTTC.